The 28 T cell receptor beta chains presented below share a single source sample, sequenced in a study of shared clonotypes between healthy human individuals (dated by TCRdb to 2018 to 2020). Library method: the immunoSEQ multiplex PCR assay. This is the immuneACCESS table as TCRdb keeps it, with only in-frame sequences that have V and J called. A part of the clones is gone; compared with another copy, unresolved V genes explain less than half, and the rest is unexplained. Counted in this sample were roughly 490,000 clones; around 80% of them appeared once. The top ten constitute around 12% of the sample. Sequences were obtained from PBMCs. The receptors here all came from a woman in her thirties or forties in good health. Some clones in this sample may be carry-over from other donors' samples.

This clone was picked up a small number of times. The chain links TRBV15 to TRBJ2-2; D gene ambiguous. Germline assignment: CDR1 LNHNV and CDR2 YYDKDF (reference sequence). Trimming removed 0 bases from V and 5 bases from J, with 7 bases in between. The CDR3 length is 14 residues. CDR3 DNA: TGTGCCACCAGCAGAGATGTCGGAACCGGGGAGCTGTTTTTT. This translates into CATSRDVGTGELFF. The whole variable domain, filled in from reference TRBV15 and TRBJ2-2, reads DAMVIQNPRYQVTQFGKPVTLSCSQTLNHNVMYWYQQKSSQAPKLLFHYYDKDFNNEADTPDNFQSRRPNTSFCFLDIRSPGLGDTAMYLCATSRDVGTGELFFGEGSRLTVL.

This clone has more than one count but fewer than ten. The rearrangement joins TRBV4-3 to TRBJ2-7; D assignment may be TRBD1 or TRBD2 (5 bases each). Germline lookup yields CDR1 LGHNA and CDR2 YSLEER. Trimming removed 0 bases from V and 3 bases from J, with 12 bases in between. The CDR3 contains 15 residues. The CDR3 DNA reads TGCGCCAGCAGCCAAGAATTCGCAGGGAGCTACGAGCAGTACTTC. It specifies CASSQEFAGSYEQYF.

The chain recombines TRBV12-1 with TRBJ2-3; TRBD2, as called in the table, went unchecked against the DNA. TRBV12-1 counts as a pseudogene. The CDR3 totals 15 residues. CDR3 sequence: CASSSPGRGTDTQYF. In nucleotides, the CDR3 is TGTGCCAGCAGCTCCCCGGGGAGGGGCACAGATACGCAGTATTTT.

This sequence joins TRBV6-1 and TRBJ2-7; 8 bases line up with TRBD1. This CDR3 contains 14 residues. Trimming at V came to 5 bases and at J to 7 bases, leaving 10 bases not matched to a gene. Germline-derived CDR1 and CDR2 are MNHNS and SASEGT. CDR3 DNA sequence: TGTGCCAGCAGTCCTCGGCAGGGGGCTGGAGAGCAGTACTTC. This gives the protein CASSPRQGAGEQYF.

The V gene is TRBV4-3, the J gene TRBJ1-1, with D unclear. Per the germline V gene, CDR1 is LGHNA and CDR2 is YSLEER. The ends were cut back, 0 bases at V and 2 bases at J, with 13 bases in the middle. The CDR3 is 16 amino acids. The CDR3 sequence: CASSQDPRGYNTEAFF. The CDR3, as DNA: TGCGCCAGCAGCCAAGATCCTCGGGGATACAACACTGAAGCTTTCTTT.

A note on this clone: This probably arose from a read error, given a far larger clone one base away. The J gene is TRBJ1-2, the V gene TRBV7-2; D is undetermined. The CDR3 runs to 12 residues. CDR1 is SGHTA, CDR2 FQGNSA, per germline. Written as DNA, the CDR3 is TGTGCCAGCAACTTATCCGGCTATGGCTACACCTTC. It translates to CASNLSGYGYTF.

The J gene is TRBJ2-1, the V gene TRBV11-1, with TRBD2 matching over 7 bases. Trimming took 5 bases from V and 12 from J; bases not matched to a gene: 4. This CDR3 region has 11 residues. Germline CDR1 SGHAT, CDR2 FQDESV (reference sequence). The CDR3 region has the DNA TGTGCCAGCAGCACCGGACTAGGGCAGTTCTTC. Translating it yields CASSTGLGQFF.

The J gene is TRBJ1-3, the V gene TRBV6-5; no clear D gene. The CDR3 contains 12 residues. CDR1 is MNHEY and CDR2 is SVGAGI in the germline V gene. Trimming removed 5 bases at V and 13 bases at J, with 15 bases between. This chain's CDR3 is CASSPKIGGIYF. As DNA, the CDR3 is TGTGCCAGCAGTCCTAAGATCGGTGGGATATATTTT.

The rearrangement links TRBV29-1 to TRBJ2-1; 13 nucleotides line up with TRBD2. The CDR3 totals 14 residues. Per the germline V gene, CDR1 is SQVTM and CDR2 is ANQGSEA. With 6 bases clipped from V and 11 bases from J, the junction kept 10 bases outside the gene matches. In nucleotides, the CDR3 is TGCAGCGTGCAATCCGGGACTAGCGGGGCGCAGCAGTTCTTC. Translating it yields CSVQSGTSGAQQFF.

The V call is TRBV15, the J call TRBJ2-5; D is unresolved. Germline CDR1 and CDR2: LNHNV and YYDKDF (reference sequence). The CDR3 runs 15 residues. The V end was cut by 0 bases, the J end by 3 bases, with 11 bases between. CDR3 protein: CATSRDTWPEETQYF. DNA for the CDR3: TGTGCCACCAGCAGAGATACGTGGCCGGAAGAGACCCAGTACTTC.

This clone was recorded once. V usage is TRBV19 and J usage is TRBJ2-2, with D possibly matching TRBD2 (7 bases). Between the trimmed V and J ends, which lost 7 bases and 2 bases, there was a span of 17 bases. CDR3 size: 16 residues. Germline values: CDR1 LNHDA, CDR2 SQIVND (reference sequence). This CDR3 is CASTERGGHNTGELFF. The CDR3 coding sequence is TGTGCCAGTACAGAGAGGGGGGGCCATAACACCGGGGAGCTGTTTTTT. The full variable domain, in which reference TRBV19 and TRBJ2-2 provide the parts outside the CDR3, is DGGITQSPKYLFRKEGQNVTLSCEQNLNHDAMYWYRQDPGQGLRLIYYSQIVNDFQKGDIAEGYSVSREKKESFPLTVTSAQKNPTAFYLCASTERGGHNTGELFFGEGSRLTVL.

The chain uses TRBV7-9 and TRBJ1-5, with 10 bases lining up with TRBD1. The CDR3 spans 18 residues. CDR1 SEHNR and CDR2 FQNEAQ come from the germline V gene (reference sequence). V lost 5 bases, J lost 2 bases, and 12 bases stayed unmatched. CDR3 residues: CASSHTQAGTGGNQPQHF. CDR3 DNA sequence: TGTGCCAGCAGCCATACTCAAGCCGGGACAGGGGGCAATCAGCCCCAGCATTTT.

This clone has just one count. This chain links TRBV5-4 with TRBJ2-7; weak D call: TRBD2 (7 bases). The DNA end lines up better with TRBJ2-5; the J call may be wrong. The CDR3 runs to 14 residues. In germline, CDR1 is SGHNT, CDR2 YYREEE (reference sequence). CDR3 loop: CASSSRRGGQTQYF. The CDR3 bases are TGTGCCAGCAGCTCCCGGAGGGGGGGACAGACCCAGTACTTC.

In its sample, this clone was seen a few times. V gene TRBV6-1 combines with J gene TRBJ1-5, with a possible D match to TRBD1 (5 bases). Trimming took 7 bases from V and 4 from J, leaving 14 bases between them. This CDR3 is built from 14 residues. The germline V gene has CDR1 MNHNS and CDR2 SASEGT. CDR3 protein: CASTTPGPNQPQHF. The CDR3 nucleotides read TGTGCCAGCACAACCCCAGGGCCGAATCAGCCCCAGCATTTT.

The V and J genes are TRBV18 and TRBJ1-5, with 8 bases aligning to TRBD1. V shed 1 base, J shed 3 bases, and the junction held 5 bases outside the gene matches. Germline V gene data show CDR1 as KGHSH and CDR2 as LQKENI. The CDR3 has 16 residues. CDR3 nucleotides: TGTGCCAGCTCACCACAACAGGGGGTAAACAATCAGCCCCAGCATTTT. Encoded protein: CASSPQQGVNNQPQHF.

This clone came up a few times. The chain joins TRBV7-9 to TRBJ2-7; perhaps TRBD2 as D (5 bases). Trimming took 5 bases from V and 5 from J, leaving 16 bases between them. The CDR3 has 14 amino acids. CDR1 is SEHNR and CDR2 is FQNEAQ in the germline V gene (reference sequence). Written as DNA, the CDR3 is TGTGCCAGCAGCCACACTAGTATGGGCAACGAGCAGTACTTC. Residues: CASSHTSMGNEQYF.

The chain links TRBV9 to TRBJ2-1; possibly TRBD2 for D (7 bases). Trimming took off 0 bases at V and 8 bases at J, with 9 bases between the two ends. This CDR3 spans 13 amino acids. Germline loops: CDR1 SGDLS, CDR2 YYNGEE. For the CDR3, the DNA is TGTGCCAGCAGCGTAGAGGGGGGGCATGAGCAGTTCTTC. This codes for CASSVEGGHEQFF. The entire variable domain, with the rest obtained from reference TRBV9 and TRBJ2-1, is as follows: DSGVTQTPKHLITATGQRVTLRCSPRSGDLSVYWYQQSLDQGLQFLIQYYNGEERAKGNILERFSAQQFPDLHSELNLSSLELGDSALYFCASSVEGGHEQFFGPGTRLTVL.

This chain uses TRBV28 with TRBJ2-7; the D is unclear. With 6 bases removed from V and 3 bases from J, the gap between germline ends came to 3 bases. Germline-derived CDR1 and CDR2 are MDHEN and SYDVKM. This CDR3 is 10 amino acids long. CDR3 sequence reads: CASRFYEQYF. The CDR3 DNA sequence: TGTGCCAGCAGATTCTACGAGCAGTACTTC.

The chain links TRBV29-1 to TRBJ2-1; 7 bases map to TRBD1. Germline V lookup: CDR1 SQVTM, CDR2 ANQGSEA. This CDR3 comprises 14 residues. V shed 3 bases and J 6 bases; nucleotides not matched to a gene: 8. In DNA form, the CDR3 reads TGCAGCGTTGAGACAGGGCCCAGTGCCAATGAGCAGTTCTTC. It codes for CSVETGPSANEQFF.

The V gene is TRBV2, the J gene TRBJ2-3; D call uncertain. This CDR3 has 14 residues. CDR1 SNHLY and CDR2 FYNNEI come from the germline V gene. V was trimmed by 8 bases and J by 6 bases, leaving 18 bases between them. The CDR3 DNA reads TGTGCCAGCCTTTCCGGGTCCATCGTGGATACGCAGTATTTT. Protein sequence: CASLSGSIVDTQYF.

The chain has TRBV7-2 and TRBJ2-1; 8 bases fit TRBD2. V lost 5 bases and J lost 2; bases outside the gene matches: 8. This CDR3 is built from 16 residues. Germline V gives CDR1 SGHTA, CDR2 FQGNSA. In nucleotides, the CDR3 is TGTGCCAGCAGCAAACGAGCGGGAGACCCCTACAATGAGCAGTTCTTC. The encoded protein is CASSKRAGDPYNEQFF.

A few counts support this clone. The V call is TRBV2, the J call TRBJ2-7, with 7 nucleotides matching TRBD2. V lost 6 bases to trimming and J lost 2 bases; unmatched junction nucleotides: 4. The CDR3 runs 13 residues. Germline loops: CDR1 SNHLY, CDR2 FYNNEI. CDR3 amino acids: CASRTGLTYEQYF. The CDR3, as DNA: TGTGCCAGCAGAACGGGACTAACCTACGAGCAGTACTTC.

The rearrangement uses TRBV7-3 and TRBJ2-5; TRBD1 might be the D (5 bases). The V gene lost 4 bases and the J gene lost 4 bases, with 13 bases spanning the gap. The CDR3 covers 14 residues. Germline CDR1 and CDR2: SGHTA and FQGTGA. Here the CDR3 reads CASSSSGLGETQYF. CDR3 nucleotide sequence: TGTGCCAGCAGCTCCTCAGGGTTGGGAGAGACCCAGTACTTC.

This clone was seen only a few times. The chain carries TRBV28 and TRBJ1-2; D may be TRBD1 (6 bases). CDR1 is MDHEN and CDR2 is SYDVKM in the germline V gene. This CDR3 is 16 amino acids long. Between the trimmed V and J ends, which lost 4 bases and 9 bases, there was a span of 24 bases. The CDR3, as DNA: TGTGCCAGCAGTTCTCGCCGGTGGGGGCGTGAAAAGAGCTACACCTTC. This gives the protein CASSSRRWGREKSYTF.

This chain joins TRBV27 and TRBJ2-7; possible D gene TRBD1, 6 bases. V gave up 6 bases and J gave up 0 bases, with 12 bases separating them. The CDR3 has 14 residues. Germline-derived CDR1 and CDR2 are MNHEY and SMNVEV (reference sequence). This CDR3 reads CASRSNRDSYEQYF. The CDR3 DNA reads TGTGCCAGCAGGAGTAACAGGGACTCCTACGAGCAGTACTTC.

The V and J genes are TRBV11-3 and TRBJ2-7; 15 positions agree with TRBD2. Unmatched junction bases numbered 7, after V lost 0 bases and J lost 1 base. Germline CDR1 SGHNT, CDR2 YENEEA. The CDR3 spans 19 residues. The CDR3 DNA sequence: TGTGCCAGCAGCTTAGACTTTCCGGGACTAGCGGGAGGATCCTACGAGCAGTACTTC. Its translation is CASSLDFPGLAGGSYEQYF.

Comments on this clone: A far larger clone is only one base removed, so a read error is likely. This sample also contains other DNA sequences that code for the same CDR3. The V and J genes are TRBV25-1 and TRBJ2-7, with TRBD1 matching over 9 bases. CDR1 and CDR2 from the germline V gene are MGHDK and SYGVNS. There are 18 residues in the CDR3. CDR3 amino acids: CASSDLPPGQGLPYEQYF. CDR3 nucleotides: TGTGCCAGCAGTGACCTGCCCCCGGGACAGGGTTTGCCCTATGAGCAGTACTTC.

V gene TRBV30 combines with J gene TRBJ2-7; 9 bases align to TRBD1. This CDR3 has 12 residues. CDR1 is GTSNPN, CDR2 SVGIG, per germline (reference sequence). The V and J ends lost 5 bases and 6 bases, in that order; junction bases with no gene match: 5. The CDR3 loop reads CAWGTGTPEQYF. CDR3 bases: TGTGCCTGGGGGACAGGGACGCCCGAGCAGTACTTC.